This paragraph reports one TCR beta chain. Its antigen is currently unknown. These data come from a study of identical twins. This CDR3 region has 16 residues. V was clipped by 0 bases and J by 2 bases; unmatched bases: 2. Per the germline V gene, CDR1 is KGHSH and CDR2 is LQKENI. Study findings and constraints: Twins' surplus sharing was weaker for beta out-of-frame sequences. The conclusions drew on cross-sectional statistical analysis instead of tracking the same donors.

The cDNA had a unique molecular identifier and a template-switch universal primer site. TCRdb processed the 5' RACE reads anew with MiXCR; each CDR3 protein has one entry. The table records around 680,000 distinct CDR3 sequences, over 8.5% of them present only once. In addition, the sample was reused for a study of yellow fever vaccine responses in identical twins.

The sequencing sample was made of PBMCs. V usage is TRBV18 and J usage is TRBJ2-1; the match to TRBD2 covers 9 bases. The receptor was isolated from a woman between 18 and 29 years old in good health. The CDR3 DNA reads as TGTGCCAGCTCACCACCGGCTAGCGGGACCTACAATGAGCAGTTCTTC. Its protein product is CASSPPASGTYNEQFF.